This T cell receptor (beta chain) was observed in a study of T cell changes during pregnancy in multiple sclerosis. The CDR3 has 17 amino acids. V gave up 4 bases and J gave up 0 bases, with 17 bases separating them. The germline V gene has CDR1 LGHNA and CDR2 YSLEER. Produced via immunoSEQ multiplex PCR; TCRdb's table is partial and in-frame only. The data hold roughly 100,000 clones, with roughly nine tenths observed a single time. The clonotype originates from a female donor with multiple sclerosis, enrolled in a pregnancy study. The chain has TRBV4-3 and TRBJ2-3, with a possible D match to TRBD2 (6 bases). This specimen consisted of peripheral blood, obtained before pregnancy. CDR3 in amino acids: CASSPRPSASSTDTQYF. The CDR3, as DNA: TGCGCCAGCAGCCCTAGACCTAGCGCATCTAGCACAGATACGCAGTATTTT.